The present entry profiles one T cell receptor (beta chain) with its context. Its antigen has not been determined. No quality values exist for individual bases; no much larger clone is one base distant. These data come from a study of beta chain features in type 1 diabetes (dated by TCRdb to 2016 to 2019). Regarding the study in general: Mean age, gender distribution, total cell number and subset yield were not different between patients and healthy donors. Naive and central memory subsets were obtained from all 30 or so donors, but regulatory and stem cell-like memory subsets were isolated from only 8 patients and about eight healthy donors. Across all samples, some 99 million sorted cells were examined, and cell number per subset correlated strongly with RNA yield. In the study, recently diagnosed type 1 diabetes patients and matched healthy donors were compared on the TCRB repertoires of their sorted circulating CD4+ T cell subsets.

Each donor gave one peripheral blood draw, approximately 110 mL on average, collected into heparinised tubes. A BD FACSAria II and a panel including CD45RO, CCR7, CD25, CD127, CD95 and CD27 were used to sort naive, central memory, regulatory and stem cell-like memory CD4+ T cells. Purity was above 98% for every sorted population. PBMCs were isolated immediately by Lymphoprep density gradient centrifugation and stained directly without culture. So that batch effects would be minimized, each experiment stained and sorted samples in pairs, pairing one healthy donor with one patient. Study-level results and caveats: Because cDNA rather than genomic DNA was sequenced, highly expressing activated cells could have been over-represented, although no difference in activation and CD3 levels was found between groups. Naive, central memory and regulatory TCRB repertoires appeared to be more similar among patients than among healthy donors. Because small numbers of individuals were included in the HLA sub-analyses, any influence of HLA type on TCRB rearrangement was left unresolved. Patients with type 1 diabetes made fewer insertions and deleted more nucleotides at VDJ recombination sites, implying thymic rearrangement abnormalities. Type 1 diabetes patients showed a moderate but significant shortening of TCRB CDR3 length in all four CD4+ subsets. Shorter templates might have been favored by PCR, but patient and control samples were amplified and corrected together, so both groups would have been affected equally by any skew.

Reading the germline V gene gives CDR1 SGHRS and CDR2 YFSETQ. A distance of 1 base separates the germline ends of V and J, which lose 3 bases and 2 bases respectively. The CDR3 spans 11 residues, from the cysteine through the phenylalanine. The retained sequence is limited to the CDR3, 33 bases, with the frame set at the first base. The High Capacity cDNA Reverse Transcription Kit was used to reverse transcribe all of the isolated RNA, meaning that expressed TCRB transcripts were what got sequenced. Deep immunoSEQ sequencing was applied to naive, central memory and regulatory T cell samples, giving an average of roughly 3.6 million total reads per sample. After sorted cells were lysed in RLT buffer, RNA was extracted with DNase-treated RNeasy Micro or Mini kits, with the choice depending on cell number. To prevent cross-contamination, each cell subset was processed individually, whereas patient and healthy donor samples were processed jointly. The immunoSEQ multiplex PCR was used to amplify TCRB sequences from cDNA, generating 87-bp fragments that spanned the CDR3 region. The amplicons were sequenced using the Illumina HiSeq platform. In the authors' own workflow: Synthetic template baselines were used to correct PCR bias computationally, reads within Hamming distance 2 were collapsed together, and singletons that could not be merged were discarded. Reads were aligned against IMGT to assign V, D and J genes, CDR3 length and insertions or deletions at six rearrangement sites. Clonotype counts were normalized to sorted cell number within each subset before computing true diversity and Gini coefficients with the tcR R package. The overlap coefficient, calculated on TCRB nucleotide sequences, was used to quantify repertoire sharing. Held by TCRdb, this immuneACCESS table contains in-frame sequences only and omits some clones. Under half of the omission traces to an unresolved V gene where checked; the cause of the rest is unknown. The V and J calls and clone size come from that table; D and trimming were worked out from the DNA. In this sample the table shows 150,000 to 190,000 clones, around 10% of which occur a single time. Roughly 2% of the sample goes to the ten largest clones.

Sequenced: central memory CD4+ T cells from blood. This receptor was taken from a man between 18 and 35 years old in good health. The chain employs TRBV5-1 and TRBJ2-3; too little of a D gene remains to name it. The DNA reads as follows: TGCGCCAGCAGCTACACAGATACGCAGTATTTT. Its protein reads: CASSYTDTQYF. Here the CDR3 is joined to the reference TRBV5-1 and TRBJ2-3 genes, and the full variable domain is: KAGVTQTPRYLIKTRGQQVTLSCSPISGHRSVSWYQQTPGQGLQFLFEYFSETQRNKGNFPGRFSGRQFSNSRSEMNVSTLELGDSALYLCASSYTDTQYFGPGTRLTVL.